Each of the 16 T cell receptor beta chains below was sequenced from the same sample in a study of CXCR3-negative and CXCR3-positive naive CD8 T cells. 5' RACE that incorporated UMI labels was used to prepare the TRB cDNA libraries. TCRdb re-called the 5' RACE reads; one entry per CDR3 protein, DNA not given. This listing includes over 8,000 distinct CDR3 sequences. The source material was naive CXCR3- CD8+ T cells from blood. Subset defined: CD45RO-CCR7+CD27+CD95- naive CD8+ T cells lacking CXCR3 (TNR3-). The receptors derive from a human donor in good health. Some clones in this sample may be carry-over from other donors' samples.

The chain couples TRBV7-9 to TRBJ1-1. CDR1 and CDR2 (germline): SEHNR, FQNEAQ (reference sequence). The CDR3 runs to 14 residues. The CDR3 here is CASSLEAGYTEAFF.

The gene calls are TRBV6-5 and TRBJ2-2. Germline CDR1 reads MNHEY; CDR2 reads SVGAGI. The CDR3 sequence is 11 residues long. CDR3 residues: CASSNGWELFF.

The rearrangement joins TRBV12-3 or TRBV12-4 to TRBJ2-1. CDR3 length equals 11 residues. This CDR3 is CASSLLHWKFF.

This clonotype counts as medium-sized by frequency. V and J are TRBV5-1 and TRBJ2-1; TCRdb designates TRBD1, a call that cannot be tested without DNA. Per the germline V gene, CDR1 is SGHRS and CDR2 is YFSETQ. This CDR3 contains 13 residues. CDR3 protein: CASSPRGGDEQFF.

This clonotype registers medium-sized by frequency. The chain is built from TRBV7-8 and TRBJ2-1; TCRdb names TRBD2, which stays unverified in the absence of DNA. The germline V gene has CDR1 SGHVS and CDR2 FQNEAQ. This CDR3 comprises 14 residues. This chain's CDR3 is CASSELAGPNEQFF.

The V call is TRBV2, the J call TRBJ2-5; the TRBD2 assignment by TCRdb is unverifiable without DNA. Germline V lookup: CDR1 SNHLY, CDR2 FYNNEI. The length of the CDR3 is 14 residues. CDR3 protein: CATDTSESPETQYF. The entire variable domain, with the rest obtained from reference TRBV2 and TRBJ2-5, is as follows: EPEVTQTPSHQVTQMGQEVILRCVPISNHLYFYWYRQILGQKVEFLVSFYNNEISEKSEIFDDQFSVERPDGSNFTLKIRSTKLEDSAMYFCATDTSESPETQYFGPGTRLLVL.

By frequency, this clonotype is medium-sized. This chain links TRBV25-1 with TRBJ1-2; without DNA, the TCRdb call of TRBD1 cannot be checked. CDR3 length: 15 amino acids. The germline V gene has CDR1 MGHDK and CDR2 SYGVNS. CDR3 in amino acids: CASSEYGQDHWGYTF.

The J gene is TRBJ1-1, the V gene TRBV29-1. The CDR3 extends over 12 amino acids. Per the germline V gene, CDR1 is SQVTM and CDR2 is ANQGSEA. The CDR3 loop is CSVSGGHTEAFF.

The chain's CDR3 is CASCGSGPNTEAFF. This chain links TRBV6-6 with TRBJ1-1; TCRdb gives TRBD1 as the D gene, but with no DNA this cannot be confirmed. CDR3 length: 14 residues. The germline V gene has CDR1 MNHNY and CDR2 SVGAGI (reference sequence).

The rearrangement links TRBV4-3 to TRBJ2-1; absent DNA, TCRdb's TRBD2 call cannot be checked. This CDR3 has 14 amino acids. CDR1 and CDR2 (germline): LGHNA, YSLEER. The CDR3 protein is CARMGLAVYNEQFF.

The chain links TRBV13 to TRBJ2-3. The CDR3 is made up of 14 amino acids. Germline CDR1 PRHDT, CDR2 FYEKMQ (reference sequence). The CDR3 here is CASSLEPTTDTQYF.

Its frequency marks this clonotype as medium-sized. This rearrangement joins TRBV20-1 to TRBJ1-6; the TRBD1 assignment by TCRdb is unverifiable without DNA. Germline CDR1 is DFQATT and CDR2 is SNEGSKA (reference sequence). This CDR3 spans 15 amino acids. The CDR3 spells CSAVRESSYNSPLHF.

In terms of frequency, this clonotype is medium-sized. The chain carries TRBV7-9 and TRBJ1-1; as DNA is missing, the TRBD1 call by TCRdb cannot be tested. This CDR3 contains 16 residues. Germline lookup yields CDR1 SEHNR and CDR2 FQNEAQ (reference sequence). CDR3 in amino acids: CASSLPYFGTDTEAFF.

The rearrangement links TRBV2 to TRBJ1-2; TCRdb picks TRBD1, but there is no DNA to check that call. The CDR3 length is 14 residues. CDR1 and CDR2 (germline): SNHLY, FYNNEI. CDR3 protein: CASGGHWDGKGYTF.

J is TRBJ2-2 and V is TRBV15; TCRdb calls TRBD1, which cannot be checked without DNA. Germline V gene lookup returns CDR1 LNHNV and CDR2 YYDKDF (reference sequence). The CDR3 runs to 16 residues. This chain's CDR3 is CATSRVGRGITGELFF.

This chain links TRBV15 with TRBJ2-7; no DNA is available, so the TRBD1 call from TCRdb remains unchecked. This CDR3 has 14 residues. In germline, CDR1 is LNHNV, CDR2 YYDKDF (reference sequence). The CDR3 spells CATSRGQGIYEQYF.